This TCR beta chain was obtained from a study of OX40 agonist ivuxolimab in advanced cancers. A note on the overall study: The costimulatory receptor OX40 (CD134) was targeted by ivuxolimab, a fully human IgG2 agonistic monoclonal antibody. Intravenous ivuxolimab was administered to patients every 2 weeks at six dose levels: 0.01, 0.1, 0.3, 1.5, 3 and 10 mg/kg. Of the roughly 51 dose-escalation patients, hepatocellular carcinoma was present in 19, melanoma in approximately 15, renal cell carcinoma in 9 and head and neck cancer in 9. In the dose-escalation cohort, roughly 80% of patients were male, and the mean age was around 60 years, with a range of roughly 20 to 79. Patients were allowed to have had prior anti-PD-1, anti-PD-L1 or anti-CTLA-4 therapy, and 30% to 40% of the dose-escalation patients had previously received checkpoint inhibitors. Partial responses occurred in three dose-escalation patients, of whom one had hepatocellular carcinoma and two had cutaneous melanoma. The point of sequencing TCRbeta in the periphery was to test whether ivuxolimab changed TCR sequence diversity and drove clonal T-cell expansion. The monotherapy dose-escalation portion (N of about 50 patients) of the phase I ivuxolimab trial is reported in the paper.

Turning to this clone: Its antigen remains unidentified. The input lacks base qualities; no much larger clone sits a single base away.

V loses 5 bases at its end and J loses 5 bases; junction bases beyond the gene matches: 7. There are 15 amino acids in the CDR3, from cysteine to phenylalanine inclusive. Only the CDR3 portion is preserved as DNA: 45 bases, with reading frame beginning at the first base. CDR1 and CDR2, looked up from the germline V gene (reference sequence), are SEHNR and FQNEAQ. What the work shows at the level of the full study, not this receptor alone: In the 0.1-3.0 mg/kg groups, partial responders had among the lowest normalized peripheral clonal expansion, particularly in CD8+ T cells. On average, CD8+ T cells showed more expanded clones than CD4+ T cells after ivuxolimab. The antigen specificity of the peripheral T cells that underwent clonal expansion was not determined. Low levels of normalized T-cell clonal expansion were also seen in some nonresponding patients. At doses from 0.1 to 3.0 mg/kg, clonal expansion was seen in both CD4+ and CD8+ blood T cells between baseline and week 6.

Patients with autoimmune disease history or receiving systemic immunosuppression were excluded from the trial. Peripheral blood for TCR sequencing was collected from all dose cohorts at baseline, on cycle 4 day 1, and on cycle 7 day 1. Samples were obtained from an open-label, multicenter, first-in-human phase I dose-escalation trial of ivuxolimab. Adults with locally advanced or metastatic melanoma, renal cell, hepatocellular, or head and neck squamous cell carcinoma were enrolled in the trial. Before TCR sequencing, CD4+ T cells and CD8+ T cells from peripheral blood were sorted into separate populations. To sequence the TCRbeta CDR3 region, genomic DNA was isolated from the sorted cells. TCRbeta CDR3 regions were sequenced using the immunoSEQ Assay. Held by TCRdb, this immuneACCESS table contains in-frame sequences only and omits some clones. Under half of the omission traces to an unresolved V gene where checked; the cause of the rest is unknown. The sample table shows 9,000 to 13,000 clones, and roughly three quarters are seen once. The ten largest clones take up about 15% of the sample.

The sequence was collected from an adult with an advanced solid tumor such as melanoma, head and neck, liver or kidney cancer. The sample in question was CD4+ or CD8+ T cells sorted from blood, obtained in a trial of the OX40 agonist ivuxolimab. Recombination connected TRBV7-9 to TRBJ2-2; TRBD1 fits 8 bases in the junction. The CDR3 protein: CASSLDRGLTGELFF. The base sequence is TGTGCCAGCAGCCTCGACAGGGGTCTTACCGGGGAGCTGTTTTTT. With the rest looked up from the reference TRBV7-9 and TRBJ2-2 genes rather than sequenced, the full variable domain is DTGVSQNPRHKITKRGQNVTFRCDPISEHNRLYWYRQTLGQGPEFLTYFQNEAQLEKSRLLSDRFSAERPKGSFSTLEIQRTEQGDSAMYLCASSLDRGLTGELFFGEGSRLTVL.